One and the same sample provided the 13 T cell receptor beta chains below, sequenced in a study of T cells after yellow fever vaccination. TCRdb redid the calling of the 5' RACE reads with MiXCR, one entry per CDR3 protein. The sample has some 340,000 distinct CDR3 sequences, over 8.5% seen once. Here the sequenced sample was CD4+ T cells sorted from PBMCs, taken 45 days after the yellow fever booster vaccination. All receptors derive from a man aged 18 to 30 who received the YFV17D yellow fever vaccine.

The V and J genes are TRBV7-2 and TRBJ2-3; 7 nucleotides match TRBD2. The CDR3 is 16 residues long. After removal of 3 bases from V and 3 bases from J, the junction contained 9 bases not matched to a gene. CDR1 and CDR2 from the germline V gene are SGHTA and FQGNSA. The DNA of the CDR3 is TGTGCCAGCAGCTTCAGAGTGAGCGGGGTAACAGATACGCAGTATTTT. The encoded protein is CASSFRVSGVTDTQYF.

In this sample, this clonotype turned up a few times. This rearrangement joins TRBV4-3 to TRBJ2-7; D might be TRBD1 (5 bases). Trimming took off 1 base at V and 6 bases at J, with 16 bases between the two ends. CDR1 LGHNA and CDR2 YSLEER come from the germline V gene. This CDR3 has 15 amino acids. In DNA, the CDR3 is TGCGCCAGCAGCCAAGTCCCCTTGGTAGGGGCCGAGCAGTACTTC. It specifies CASSQVPLVGAEQYF.

This clonotype has a handful of counts. The chain couples TRBV4-3 to TRBJ2-2; TRBD2 matches 12 bases. CDR3 size: 16 residues. The J segment lost 4 bases and the V segment lost 4 bases, leaving 4 bases of the junction unmatched. Germline CDR1 and CDR2: LGHNA and YSLEER. CDR3 amino acids: CASSRGLAGTTGELFF. The CDR3 DNA reads TGCGCCAGCAGCCGTGGACTAGCGGGGACCACCGGGGAGCTGTTTTTT.

This clonotype was detected a few times. The rearrangement links TRBV7-9 to TRBJ2-3, with a possible D match to TRBD2 (5 bases). Germline-derived CDR1 and CDR2 are SEHNR and FQNEAQ (reference sequence). Trimming took off 5 bases at V and 1 base at J, with 22 bases between the two ends. The CDR3 spans 18 residues. CDR3 amino acids: CASSLTRSVALGTDTQYF. The CDR3 DNA reads as TGTGCCAGCAGCCTAACTAGGTCCGTTGCACTAGGCACAGATACGCAGTATTTT.

This clonotype was found many times. The rearrangement joins TRBV11-3 to TRBJ2-1, with 8 bases fitting TRBD2. CDR3 length equals 12 residues. Germline CDR1 and CDR2: SGHNT and YENEEA. V was pared by 5 bases and J by 8 bases, with 2 bases of the junction left unmatched. CDR3 amino acids: CASSRGGDEQFF. The CDR3 DNA is TGTGCCAGCAGCCGGGGGGGCGATGAGCAGTTCTTC.

The chain couples TRBV20-1 to TRBJ2-2; perhaps TRBD2 as D (5 bases). The CDR3 has 16 amino acids. Germline CDR1 DFQATT, CDR2 SNEGSKA (reference sequence). Trimming left V 0 bases short and J 5 bases short, with 16 bases between. CDR3 sequence (DNA): TGCAGTGCTAGAGATCCGAGGGAAGGACTTACCGGGGAGCTGTTTTTT. It translates to CSARDPREGLTGELFF.

This clonotype has a handful of counts. J is TRBJ1-1 and V is TRBV7-3; TRBD1 is a possible D gene (6 bases). Germline loops: CDR1 SGHTA, CDR2 FQGTGA. This CDR3 contains 15 residues. The V and J ends lost 5 bases and 4 bases respectively, with 17 bases between them. CDR3 coding DNA: TGTGCCAGCAGCGCGAACGGGGCCAGGGGCACTGAAGCTTTCTTT. This translates into CASSANGARGTEAFF.

This clonotype was recorded at least ten times. The rearrangement links TRBV4-3 to TRBJ1-1; D is possibly TRBD1 (5 bases). The CDR3 spans 11 residues. Germline V gene data show CDR1 as LGHNA and CDR2 as YSLEER. Trimming removed 7 bases from V and 7 bases from J, with 10 bases in between. CDR3 sequence: CASTGIREAFF. Written as DNA, the CDR3 is TGCGCCAGCACAGGGATTCGTGAAGCTTTCTTT.

This clonotype was recorded at least ten times. The CDR3 loop reads CASSQIPSGGWSTDTQYF. CDR3 DNA sequence: TGCGCCAGCAGCCAAATTCCTAGCGGGGGCTGGAGCACAGATACGCAGTATTTT. The chain has TRBV4-3 and TRBJ2-3, with 10 bases that match TRBD2. With V trimmed by 2 bases and J by 0 bases, 8 bases remained unmatched. Germline-derived CDR1 and CDR2 are LGHNA and YSLEER. The CDR3 sequence is 18 residues long.

This chain links TRBV9 with TRBJ2-1, with D tentatively TRBD1 (5 bases). Trimming cost V 0 bases and J 8 bases, with 12 bases left between them. This CDR3 has 14 residues. Germline V gene sequence: CDR1 SGDLS, CDR2 YYNGEE. The CDR3 DNA reads TGTGCCAGCAGCGTAGCCCCCGTCAGGGATGAGCAGTTCTTC. This sequence encodes CASSVAPVRDEQFF.

The V call is TRBV6-2 or TRBV6-3, the J call TRBJ2-3, with TRBD2 as a possible D gene (5 bases). The V end was cut by 2 bases, the J end by 0 bases, with 9 bases between. The CDR3 runs to 15 residues. Germline CDR1 reads MNHEY; CDR2 reads SVGEGT. CDR3: CASSYPSRSTDTQYF. DNA for the CDR3: TGTGCCAGCAGTTACCCTAGCCGCAGCACAGATACGCAGTATTTT.

This clonotype was seen many times. The chain carries TRBV6-2 or TRBV6-3 and TRBJ2-5; D gene unclear. Trimming cost V 2 bases and J 5 bases, with 18 bases left between them. Per germline, CDR1 MNHEY and CDR2 SVGEGT. This CDR3 is 16 amino acids long. The chain's CDR3 is CASSYPFGLLEETQYF. CDR3 nucleotides: TGTGCCAGCAGTTACCCTTTCGGCCTCTTGGAGGAGACCCAGTACTTC.

V and J are TRBV6-2 or TRBV6-3 and TRBJ2-3, with TRBD1 matching over 10 bases. From germline, CDR1 is MNHEY and CDR2 SVGEGT. The CDR3 is made up of 15 amino acids. Trimming cost V 7 bases and J 6 bases; bases outside gene matches: 10. CDR3 residues: CASNGGQGFSDTQYF. Here the CDR3 DNA reads TGTGCCAGCAATGGGGGACAGGGGTTCTCCGATACGCAGTATTTT.